The 27 T cell receptor beta chains reported below all come from one sample, sequenced in a study of blood T cell repertoires in COVID-19. TCRdb's table, derived via immunoSEQ multiplex PCR, lists solely in-frame clones and lacks some. The sample lists a few hundred thousand clones; around 85% were seen once. The sample was peripheral blood. These receptors were taken from a man at least 80 years old with acute or convalescent COVID-19.

The genes are TRBV7-2 and TRBJ1-2; 7 positions match TRBD1. The CDR3 consists of 16 residues. V lost 1 base to trimming and J lost 6 bases; unmatched junction nucleotides: 11. CDR1 is SGHTA and CDR2 is FQGNSA in the germline V gene. This chain's CDR3 is CASSLGLRGQKDGYTF. For the CDR3, the DNA is TGTGCCAGCAGCTTAGGCCTAAGGGGGCAGAAGGATGGCTACACCTTC. The full variable domain, completed using reference TRBV7-2 and TRBJ1-2, is GAGVSQSPSNKVTEKGKDVELRCDPISGHTALYWYRQSLGQGLEFLIYFQGNSAPDKSGLPSDRFSAERTGGSVSTLTIQRTQQEDSAVYLCASSLGLRGQKDGYTFGSGTRLTVV.

This clone occurred a few times. The rearrangement joins TRBV20-1 to TRBJ2-7; TRBD1 aligns across 7 bases. The CDR3 contains 15 residues. Germline lookup yields CDR1 DFQATT and CDR2 SNEGSKA (reference sequence). V was clipped by 3 bases and J by 6 bases; unmatched bases: 14. CDR3 nucleotide sequence: TGCAGTGCTAGTTCGTGGAGCCAGGGGGTCTCCGAGCAGTACTTC. It codes for CSASSWSQGVSEQYF.

V is TRBV30 and J is TRBJ2-2, with TRBD2 matching 7 bases. The CDR3 runs to 15 residues. From germline, CDR1 is GTSNPN and CDR2 SVGIG (reference sequence). V gave up 6 bases and J gave up 5 bases; unmatched junction bases: 12. This chain's CDR3 is CACPPRGSGTGELFF. For the CDR3, the DNA is TGTGCCTGCCCCCCGAGGGGTAGCGGGACCGGGGAGCTGTTTTTT.

The chain links TRBV18 to TRBJ1-1, with a possible D match to TRBD1 (5 bases). Germline CDR1 and CDR2: KGHSH and LQKENI. Trimming cost V 4 bases and J 0 bases, with 6 bases left between them. The CDR3 contains 13 residues. Here the CDR3 reads CASSLQVNTEAFF. CDR3 sequence (DNA): TGTGCCAGCTCACTACAGGTGAACACTGAAGCTTTCTTT. The full variable domain, its missing parts supplied by reference TRBV18 and TRBJ1-1, is NAGVMQNPRHLVRRRGQEARLRCSPMKGHSHVYWYRQLPEEGLKFMVYLQKENIIDESGMPKERFSAEFPKEGPSILRIQQVVRGDSAAYFCASSLQVNTEAFFGQGTRLTVV.

This clone was detected only a few times. The chain has TRBV28 and TRBJ1-2; 7 bases match TRBD1. Germline values: CDR1 MDHEN, CDR2 SYDVKM. This CDR3 is built from 14 residues. V was pared by 7 bases and J by 5 bases, with 10 bases of the junction left unmatched. CDR3 sequence reads: CASTDRVFLYGYTF. Here the CDR3 DNA reads TGTGCCAGCACCGACAGGGTGTTTCTTTATGGCTACACCTTC.

The V and J genes are TRBV6-5 and TRBJ1-4; D is possibly TRBD1 (5 bases). The CDR3 contains 14 residues. The ends were cut back, 3 bases at V and 8 bases at J, with 13 bases in the middle. CDR1 MNHEY and CDR2 SVGAGI come from the germline V gene. The CDR3 DNA sequence: TGTGCCAGCAGTTATTCCCCCTCAGGGGAAAAACTGTTTTTT. Translated, it gives CASSYSPSGEKLFF.

This sequence joins TRBV24-1 and TRBJ2-1; 8 positions agree with TRBD1. The CDR3 totals 17 residues. Germline CDR1 and CDR2: KGHDR and SFDVKD. The junction had 10 bases not matched to a gene; V was cut back by 4 bases and J by 3 bases. CDR3 sequence (DNA): TGTGCCACCAGTGACAGTCCCCGGACAGGGAACTACAATGAGCAGTTCTTC. This encodes CATSDSPRTGNYNEQFF.

The gene calls are TRBV3-1 (or the pseudogene TRBV3-2) and TRBJ2-3, with D possibly being TRBD1 (6 bases). V was shortened by 7 bases and J by 2 bases, with 19 bases between the two germline ends. The CDR3 extends over 16 amino acids. CDR1 is LGHDT and CDR2 is YNNKEL in the germline V gene (reference sequence). DNA for the CDR3: TGTGCCAGCACCCCTTCCCAAAGGGGGACCACAGATACGCAGTATTTT. Translated, it gives CASTPSQRGTTDTQYF.

The table lists this clone with a count of one. The chain has TRBV12-3 or TRBV12-4 and TRBJ2-7; the D gene is possibly TRBD1 (5 bases). Deletions cut 2 bases from V and 4 bases from J, with 9 bases between. The CDR3 loop spans 13 amino acids. The CDR3 nucleotides read TGTGCCAGCAGTTTAAGGACACCGTACGAGCAGTACTTC. It encodes CASSLRTPYEQYF.

Here the CDR3 reads CASRGQGPAISYNSPLHF. As DNA, the CDR3 is TGTGCCAGCAGGGGACAGGGGCCAGCGATTTCCTATAATTCACCCCTCCACTTT. The V gene is TRBV14, the J gene TRBJ1-6, with 10 bases fitting TRBD1. Trimming took 6 bases from V and 1 from J; bases not matched to a gene: 9. Germline V gives CDR1 SGHDN, CDR2 FVKESK. CDR3 length: 18 amino acids.

V is TRBV12-3 or TRBV12-4 and J is TRBJ2-1, with D possibly matching TRBD2 (5 bases). This CDR3 comprises 13 residues. V was trimmed by 7 bases and J by 5 bases, leaving 12 bases between them. The CDR3 loop reads CASTRSVDNEQFF. DNA for the CDR3: TGTGCCAGCACCCGTAGCGTGGACAATGAGCAGTTCTTC.

This clone was seen a handful of times. This rearrangement joins TRBV11-2 to TRBJ1-2; 8 bases map to TRBD1. CDR3 size: 15 residues. Losses at the gene ends were 1 base for V and 6 bases for J; bases not matched to a gene: 7. CDR1 and CDR2 (germline): SGHAT, FQNNGV. Here the CDR3 DNA reads TGTGCCAGCAGCTTAGTTTCGACAGGGGTCGATGGCTACACCTTC. Amino acids: CASSLVSTGVDGYTF.

This rearrangement joins TRBV11-1 to TRBJ2-6; a weak D match, TRBD1 (6 bases). CDR1 and CDR2 (germline): SGHAT, FQDESV (reference sequence). The ends were cut back, 5 bases at V and 2 bases at J, with 13 bases in the middle. The CDR3 spans 16 residues. The CDR3 DNA follows: TGTGCCAGCAGCCACAACAGGGTCCCTGGGGCCAACGTCCTGACTTTC. It encodes CASSHNRVPGANVLTF.

This clone was counted a single time. This chain joins TRBV24-1 and TRBJ1-5; 7 bases agree with TRBD1. Unmatched junction bases numbered 11, after V lost 7 bases and J lost 0 bases. This CDR3 has 17 residues. Germline CDR1 and CDR2: KGHDR and SFDVKD. The CDR3 loop is CATRYKNRDSSNQPQHF. CDR3 bases: TGTGCCACCAGATATAAGAACCGGGACAGTAGCAATCAGCCCCAGCATTTT.

The rearrangement uses TRBV18 and TRBJ2-6; D unresolved. The CDR3 runs to 19 residues. Germline CDR1 KGHSH, CDR2 LQKENI. The ends were cut back, 4 bases at V and 9 bases at J, with 28 bases in the middle. CDR3 amino acids: CASSRVASSAPVRDNVLTF. The DNA for the CDR3 is TGTGCCAGCTCACGGGTAGCTAGTTCGGCGCCCGTACGTGACAACGTCCTGACTTTC.

This sequence joins TRBV30 and TRBJ1-5; possible D gene TRBD1, 5 bases. In germline, CDR1 is GTSNPN, CDR2 SVGIG (reference sequence). The germline V and J ends were trimmed by 3 bases and 6 bases, with 15 bases remaining between them. This CDR3 is built from 14 residues. The CDR3 protein is CAWSPGRGGQPQHF. Here the CDR3 DNA reads TGTGCCTGGAGCCCCGGCCGGGGGGGTCAGCCCCAGCATTTT.

This clone was found a few times. This chain connects TRBV6-6 to TRBJ2-3, with TRBD2 identical over 14 bases. The length of the CDR3 is 15 residues. Germline CDR1 MNHNY, CDR2 SVGAGI (reference sequence). Trimming cost V 9 bases and J 2 bases; bases outside gene matches: 4. The CDR3, as DNA: TGTGCCAGTCTGACTAGCGGGGGGGCCACAGATACGCAGTATTTT. Amino acids: CASLTSGGATDTQYF.

Here the CDR3 reads CASSLTGAGNTIYF. DNA for the CDR3: TGTGCCAGCAGCTTAACAGGTGCGGGAAACACCATATATTTT. This chain uses TRBV5-5 with TRBJ1-3; TRBD1 might be the D (5 bases). The CDR3 totals 14 residues. Per germline, CDR1 SGHKS and CDR2 YYEKEE (reference sequence). V was pared by 2 bases and J by 4 bases, with 10 bases between.

This rearrangement joins TRBV7-9 to TRBJ2-1; 9 bases align to TRBD2. V trimming: 4 bases; J trimming: 9 bases; junction bases outside the gene matches: 7. Germline assignment: CDR1 SEHNR and CDR2 FQNEAQ (reference sequence). The CDR3 covers 14 residues. In nucleotides, the CDR3 is TGTGCCAGCAGCTACTCTAGCGGGACGGCTGAGCAGTTCTTC. Protein sequence: CASSYSSGTAEQFF.

This clone was counted once. The V and J genes are TRBV10-3 and TRBJ1-1, with 8 bases matching TRBD1. This CDR3 is 16 amino acids long. Germline V gives CDR1 ENHRY, CDR2 SYGVKD. J was trimmed by 5 bases and V by 0 bases; bases with no gene match: 8. The CDR3 loop reads CAISESSPGQETEAFF. CDR3 DNA: TGTGCCATCAGTGAGTCAAGCCCGGGACAGGAAACTGAAGCTTTCTTT.

The chain has TRBV28 and TRBJ1-2; D may be TRBD1 (6 bases). V gave up 1 base and J gave up 9 bases, with 18 bases separating them. CDR1 is MDHEN and CDR2 is SYDVKM in the germline V gene. The CDR3 has 15 amino acids. The CDR3 DNA reads as TGTGCCAGCAGTTTATTAGAAGGGGGACGCGGGCGCTACACCTTC. This codes for CASSLLEGGRGRYTF.

The rearrangement uses TRBV19 and TRBJ1-1; 9 bases fit TRBD1. The CDR3 runs 13 residues. Germline lookup yields CDR1 LNHDA and CDR2 SQIVND (reference sequence). V lost 7 bases and J lost 4; bases outside the gene matches: 4. CDR3 DNA sequence: TGTGCCAGTAACCCGACAGGGGGCACTGAAGCTTTCTTT. Translation gives CASNPTGGTEAFF. Full variable domain (rest looked up from reference TRBV19 and TRBJ1-1): DGGITQSPKYLFRKEGQNVTLSCEQNLNHDAMYWYRQDPGQGLRLIYYSQIVNDFQKGDIAEGYSVSREKKESFPLTVTSAQKNPTAFYLCASNPTGGTEAFFGQGTRLTVV.

DNA for the CDR3: TGTGCCAGCAGCGATGCAGGGGGCTCCTACAATGAGCAGTTCTTC. It yields the protein CASSDAGGSYNEQFF. The chain recombines TRBV5-5 with TRBJ2-1, with 7 positions matching TRBD1. The CDR3 runs 15 residues. Germline loops: CDR1 SGHKS, CDR2 YYEKEE (reference sequence). V lost 4 bases to trimming and J lost 0 bases; unmatched junction nucleotides: 4.

The chain couples TRBV24-1 to TRBJ2-1; the match to TRBD2 covers 16 bases. Looked up from germline, CDR1 is KGHDR and CDR2 is SFDVKD. This CDR3 has 18 amino acids. Losses at the gene ends were 3 bases for V and 8 bases for J; bases not matched to a gene: 9. The CDR3: CATSDIGTSGRARYEQFF. DNA of the CDR3: TGTGCCACCAGTGATATAGGGACTAGCGGGAGGGCCCGGTATGAGCAGTTCTTC.

This chain connects TRBV27 to TRBJ2-1, with 16 bases fitting TRBD2. The length of the CDR3 is 17 residues. CDR1 MNHEY and CDR2 SMNVEV come from the germline V gene (reference sequence). The V gene end was trimmed by 5 bases and the J gene end by 7 bases; junction bases not matched to a gene: 8. The CDR3 sequence: CASSARGTSGGDNEQFF. The DNA of the CDR3 is TGTGCCAGCAGTGCCCGGGGGACTAGCGGGGGGGATAATGAGCAGTTCTTC.

The chain couples TRBV11-2 to TRBJ1-6, with D unresolved. Germline lookup yields CDR1 SGHAT and CDR2 FQNNGV. V lost 5 bases to trimming and J lost 7 bases, with 12 bases between them. CDR3 length: 14 residues. Here the CDR3 DNA reads TGTGCCAGCAGCCCCCAGGTTTACAATTCACCCCTCCACTTT. Its protein is CASSPQVYNSPLHF. The variable domain in full, completed from reference TRBV11-2 and TRBJ1-6, reads EAGVAQSPRYKIIEKRQSVAFWCNPISGHATLYWYQQILGQGPKLLIQFQNNGVVDDSQLPKDRFSAERLKGVDSTLKIQPAKLEDSAVYLCASSPQVYNSPLHFGNGTRLTVT.

The genes are TRBV4-2 and TRBJ2-1; 10 bases fit TRBD2. V lost 4 bases to trimming and J lost 5 bases; unmatched junction nucleotides: 11. CDR1 LGHNA and CDR2 YNFKEQ come from the germline V gene. This CDR3 comprises 17 residues. The CDR3 loop is CASSLLGPGLANNEQFF. The CDR3 DNA is TGTGCCAGCAGCCTCTTAGGTCCGGGACTAGCGAACAATGAGCAGTTCTTC.